A single sample gave rise to the 21 T cell receptor beta chains below, sequenced in a study of blood T cell repertoires in COVID-19. Data came from immunoSEQ multiplex PCR; TCRdb stores just in-frame clones and leaves some out. The table records 150,000 to 200,000 clones, more than 70% of them present only once. Sequencing used peripheral blood. These receptors were taken from a human donor in a cohort sampled during active COVID-19.

J is TRBJ2-3 and V is TRBV5-1, with 8 nucleotides matching TRBD2. This CDR3 comprises 15 residues. Per the germline V gene, CDR1 is SGHRS and CDR2 is YFSETQ. Unmatched junction bases numbered 2, after V lost 2 bases and J lost 0 bases. The DNA of the CDR3 is TGCGCCAGCAGCTTACTAGCGGCTAGCACAGATACGCAGTATTTT. It codes for CASSLLAASTDTQYF.

V and J are TRBV19 and TRBJ2-7; 7 bases are shared with TRBD1. The CDR3 consists of 13 residues. Germline assignment: CDR1 LNHDA and CDR2 SQIVND (reference sequence). V trimming: 5 bases; J trimming: 4 bases; junction bases outside the gene matches: 5. The CDR3 nucleotides read TGTGCCAGTAGTTTGGGACAGAAGTACGAGCAGTACTTC. Translation: CASSLGQKYEQYF.

The gene calls are TRBV7-9 and TRBJ1-2; the D gene is possibly TRBD1 (6 bases). The CDR3 runs to 15 residues. V lost 3 bases to trimming and J lost 4 bases, with 15 bases between them. Germline CDR1 reads SEHNR; CDR2 reads FQNEAQ (reference sequence). The CDR3 region has the DNA TGTGCCAGCAGCTTTAGGGGGTCGGGAACCTATGGCTACACCTTC. This translates into CASSFRGSGTYGYTF.

The chain is built from TRBV19 and TRBJ2-3, with 8 bases lining up with TRBD1. V dropped 11 bases and J dropped 2; count of bases not matched to a gene: 9. This CDR3 is built from 14 residues. CDR1 is LNHDA and CDR2 is SQIVND in the germline V gene (reference sequence). For the CDR3, the DNA is TGTGCCGGACCTCCGGGACAGGACACAGATACGCAGTATTTT. Amino acids: CAGPPGQDTDTQYF.

The J gene is TRBJ2-1, the V gene TRBV11-2, with D perhaps matching TRBD1 (6 bases). The V gene's germline CDR1 is SGHAT and CDR2 FQNNGV. Trimming took off 5 bases at V and 3 bases at J, with 17 bases between the two ends. The CDR3 has 16 residues. CDR3 in DNA: TGTGCCAGCAGCCCCGAACCGGGGACATTCTACAATGAGCAGTTCTTC. Translation: CASSPEPGTFYNEQFF.

CDR3 residues: CASSPQPGTGSGDTQYF. The CDR3 bases are TGTGCCAGCAGCCCCCAGCCCGGGACAGGATCTGGCGATACGCAGTATTTT. This chain joins TRBV7-6 and TRBJ2-3; 8 bases align to TRBD1. The germline CDR1 and CDR2 sequences are SGHVS and FNYEAQ. The CDR3 has 17 amino acids. V shed 5 bases, J shed 6 bases, and the junction held 16 bases outside the gene matches.

V gene TRBV6-5 combines with J gene TRBJ1-2, with a weak D call TRBD1 (5 bases). The CDR3 totals 15 residues. Trimming removed 5 bases at V and 0 bases at J, with 13 bases between. CDR1 and CDR2 (germline): MNHEY, SVGAGI. Here the CDR3 DNA reads TGTGCCAGCAGTACCCTTGGGGCGGCTAACTATGGCTACACCTTC. This gives the protein CASSTLGAANYGYTF.

This clone was seen once. The chain links TRBV5-1 to TRBJ2-1; 8 nucleotides agree with TRBD2. The CDR3 runs 15 residues. CDR1 is SGHRS and CDR2 is YFSETQ in the germline V gene. Trimming cost V 7 bases and J 3 bases; bases outside gene matches: 9. CDR3 DNA sequence: TGCGCCAGCTCGATCGCGGGGGGAGACTACAATGAGCAGTTCTTC. It yields the protein CASSIAGGDYNEQFF.

This chain connects TRBV5-4 to TRBJ1-6; 7 bases agree with TRBD1. Unmatched junction bases numbered 7, after V lost 4 bases and J lost 9 bases. CDR1 and CDR2 (germline): SGHNT, YYREEE (reference sequence). The CDR3 is made up of 14 amino acids. The CDR3 DNA follows: TGTGCCAGCAGCATGGACAGGATGGGTTCACCCCTCCACTTT. It encodes CASSMDRMGSPLHF.

The V gene is TRBV6-5, the J gene TRBJ1-5; tentative D call: TRBD1 (6 bases). The CDR3 is 13 amino acids. V gave up 7 bases and J gave up 5 bases, with 12 bases separating them. CDR1 MNHEY and CDR2 SVGAGI come from the germline V gene. The CDR3: CASKNTGHQPQHF. CDR3 nucleotide sequence: TGTGCCAGCAAAAATACAGGGCATCAGCCCCAGCATTTT.

The chain recombines TRBV6-6 with TRBJ2-3, with 9 bases fitting TRBD2. Germline CDR1 is MNHNY and CDR2 is SVGAGI (reference sequence). With V trimmed by 5 bases and J by 4 bases, 10 bases remained unmatched. The CDR3 has 16 residues. The CDR3 protein is CASSPLREGPSDTQYF. As DNA, the CDR3 is TGTGCCAGCAGTCCTTTGCGGGAGGGCCCGTCAGATACGCAGTATTTT.

This rearrangement joins TRBV7-9 to TRBJ2-1; D perhaps matches TRBD2 (6 bases). Deletions cut 5 bases from V and 4 bases from J, with 18 bases between. Germline V gene lookup returns CDR1 SEHNR and CDR2 FQNEAQ (reference sequence). The CDR3 is 16 amino acids. The CDR3 coding sequence is TGTGCCAGCAGCCCACCGGGACTGTTGGGTTACAATGAGCAGTTCTTC. Its protein product is CASSPPGLLGYNEQFF.

The chain joins TRBV29-1 to TRBJ2-2, with TRBD1 as a possible D gene (6 bases). The V end lost 5 bases, the J end lost 6 bases, and 16 bases lay between the germline ends. The length of the CDR3 is 14 residues. From germline, CDR1 is SQVTM and CDR2 ANQGSEA. CDR3 loop: CSVSAGTSPGELFF. CDR3 nucleotide sequence: TGCAGCGTTTCGGCAGGGACATCCCCCGGGGAGCTGTTTTTT.

The rearrangement uses TRBV6-2 or TRBV6-3 and TRBJ2-1; D is possibly TRBD1 (5 bases). The V and J ends lost 3 bases and 9 bases respectively, with 15 bases between them. The CDR3 totals 14 residues. In germline, CDR1 is MNHEY, CDR2 SVGEGT. The CDR3 spells CASSYGQGKVEQFF. CDR3 bases: TGTGCCAGCAGTTATGGGCAGGGTAAAGTTGAGCAGTTCTTC.

This clone was counted only a few times. The genes are TRBV9 and TRBJ2-2, with TRBD2 matching over 7 bases. V lost 3 bases and J lost 3; bases outside the gene matches: 5. Per germline, CDR1 SGDLS and CDR2 YYNGEE. CDR3 length equals 15 residues. CDR3 bases: TGTGCCAGCAGCGGGGGTAGCGGGCACACCGGGGAGCTGTTTTTT. Protein: CASSGGSGHTGELFF.

The chain couples TRBV11-2 to TRBJ2-1, with 9 bases aligning to TRBD2. With V trimmed by 1 base and J by 11 bases, 12 bases remained unmatched. The V gene's germline CDR1 is SGHAT and CDR2 FQNNGV. The CDR3 is 16 residues long. CDR3 in amino acids: CASSLAGLAGTVKQFF. In nucleotides, the CDR3 is TGTGCCAGCAGCTTAGCTGGTCTAGCGGGGACTGTAAAGCAGTTCTTC.

V usage is TRBV6-5 and J usage is TRBJ1-6; unclear D gene. The CDR3 has 14 residues. Germline V gene sequence: CDR1 MNHEY, CDR2 SVGAGI. V lost 5 bases, J lost 7 bases, and 12 bases lay in between. CDR3 bases: TGTGCCAGCAGTCGCACGGGGAGCAATTCACCCCTCCACTTT. Translated, it gives CASSRTGSNSPLHF.

The chain uses TRBV27 and TRBJ2-7; weak D call: TRBD1 (5 bases). V lost 3 bases and J 7 bases, leaving 10 bases between the germline ends. The CDR3 spans 12 residues. Germline values: CDR1 MNHEY, CDR2 SMNVEV (reference sequence). The CDR3 region has the DNA TGTGCCAGCAGTTTGCCGGACAAGGAGCAGTACTTC. It codes for CASSLPDKEQYF.

The count of this clone is one. The CDR3 here is CASSVGLAGGMLSYEQYF. CDR3 nucleotide sequence: TGTGCCAGCAGTGTGGGACTAGCGGGAGGGATGCTCTCCTACGAGCAGTACTTC. The chain is built from TRBV6-1 and TRBJ2-7; 16 nucleotides match TRBD2. CDR1 MNHNS and CDR2 SASEGT come from the germline V gene. The ends lost 4 bases at V and 0 bases at J; junction bases unmatched: 6. The CDR3 consists of 18 residues.

This clone was seen a single time. The chain carries TRBV5-1 and TRBJ2-7, with D possibly TRBD2 on 6 matching bases. Germline CDR1 reads SGHRS; CDR2 reads YFSETQ. This CDR3 is 12 amino acids long. The germline V and J ends were trimmed by 1 base and 6 bases, with 8 bases remaining between them. This chain's CDR3 is CASSLLGGEQYF. DNA for the CDR3: TGCGCCAGCAGCTTGTTGGGGGGCGAGCAGTACTTC.

The gene calls are TRBV18 and TRBJ2-7; D perhaps matches TRBD2 (5 bases). The CDR3 is 12 amino acids. V dropped 6 bases and J dropped 1 base, with 7 bases sitting between them. Germline V CDR1 and CDR2: KGHSH, LQKENI. CDR3 region: CASSGNSYEQYF. DNA of the CDR3: TGTGCCAGCTCCGGGAATTCCTACGAGCAGTACTTC. The whole variable domain, remainder taken from reference TRBV18 and TRBJ2-7, is NAGVMQNPRHLVRRRGQEARLRCSPMKGHSHVYWYRQLPEEGLKFMVYLQKENIIDESGMPKERFSAEFPKEGPSILRIQQVVRGDSAAYFCASSGNSYEQYFGPGTRLTVT.